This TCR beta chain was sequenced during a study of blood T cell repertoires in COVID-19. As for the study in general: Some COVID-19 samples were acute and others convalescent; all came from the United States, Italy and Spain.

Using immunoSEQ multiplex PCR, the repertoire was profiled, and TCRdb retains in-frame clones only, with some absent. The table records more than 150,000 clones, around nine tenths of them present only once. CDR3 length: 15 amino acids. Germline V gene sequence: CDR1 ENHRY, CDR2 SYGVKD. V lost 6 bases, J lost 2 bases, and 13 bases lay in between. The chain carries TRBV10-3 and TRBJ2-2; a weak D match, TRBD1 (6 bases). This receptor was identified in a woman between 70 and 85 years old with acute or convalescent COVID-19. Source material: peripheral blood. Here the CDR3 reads CAISPGHLNTGELFF. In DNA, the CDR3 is TGTGCCATCAGCCCGGGACACCTAAACACCGGGGAGCTGTTTTTT.